This TCR beta chain was obtained from a study of T-cell reconstitution after alpha-beta-depleted transplantation in children. Unique molecular identifiers were incorporated during preparation of the TCRbeta library. TCRdb reprocessed the PCR reads with MiXCR, giving one entry per CDR3 protein. The sample lists over 200,000 distinct CDR3 sequences, roughly a tenth occurring once. General study points: One year after transplant, T-cell counts and diversity came mostly from newly produced T cells. There were some patients whose high TCRbeta diversity at day 60 came from surviving recipient T cells and thymic progenitors. Reportedly, roughly two months post-transplant, alpha-beta T cells arose from several hundred expanded graft clones.

V was clipped by 2 bases and J by 8 bases; unmatched bases: 3. This CDR3 contains 13 residues. In germline, CDR1 is SGHRS, CDR2 YFSETQ. This clonotype was seen at least ten times. Its antigen remains unknown. The sequencing here drew on PBMCs, taken before TCRalphabeta/CD19-depleted stem cell transplant. The chain couples TRBV5-1 to TRBJ2-1, with 8 bases matching TRBD2. The source is a child younger than two with acute myeloid leukemia, due to receive a stem cell transplant. The CDR3 sequence: CASSFFSGDEQFF. DNA for the CDR3: TGCGCCAGCAGCTTCTTTAGCGGGGATGAGCAGTTCTTC.